The clone carrying this T cell receptor (beta chain) was found a few times. No antigen is known for it. This sample was taken from a study of cytomegalovirus exposure and HLA in healthy donors. With 60 Vbeta and 13 Jbeta primers, the PCR was carried out. This table comes from immunoSEQ multiplex PCR, and its TCRdb copy is limited to in-frame clones, with some not included. In the table there are over 200,000 clones, just under 85% of which are singletons. Findings and caveats of the study: Available immune exposure information was restricted to CMV serostatus only. Later analysis showed most CMV-associated TCR beta chains appearing HLA-restricted. Sequencing had likely introduced a cluster of highly shared sequence variants as an artifact.

The CDR3 is 18 residues long. Losses at the gene ends were 4 bases for V and 3 bases for J; bases not matched to a gene: 14. From germline, CDR1 is SGHNT and CDR2 YYREEE (reference sequence). The chain combines TRBV5-4 with TRBJ1-2; 11 bases are a match to TRBD1. The source is a woman between 40 and 50 years old in good health and CMV-seronegative. Input material: PBMCs. The CDR3 is CASSQGDRGAHGDYGYTF. The CDR3 nucleotides read TGTGCCAGCAGCCAAGGGGACAGGGGGGCGCATGGTGACTATGGCTACACCTTC.